Each of the 3 T cell receptor beta chains below was sequenced from the same sample in a study of response to subunit inactivated influenza vaccine. One entry per CDR3 protein, called by TCRdb with MiXCR from the RT-PCR reads. The table records hundreds of thousands of distinct CDR3 sequences, about a tenth of them present only once. The sample in question was PBMCs from blood, obtained 40 to 50 days after vaccination. These receptors were obtained from a man aged 50-60 years who received an inactivated influenza vaccine.

This clonotype was detected ten times or more. V and J are TRBV29-1 and TRBJ2-7, with D maybe TRBD1 (5 bases). Germline values: CDR1 SQVTM, CDR2 ANQGSEA. The CDR3 runs to 13 residues. The V and J ends lost 2 bases and 9 bases respectively, with 17 bases between them. The CDR3 sequence is CSVERVVGDRQYF. The CDR3 nucleotides are TGCAGCGTTGAAAGAGTTGTTGGAGACAGGCAGTACTTC.

This clonotype appeared many times. The rearrangement uses TRBV12-3 or TRBV12-4 and TRBJ2-7; D is tentatively TRBD1 or TRBD2 (6 bases each). The CDR3 has 16 amino acids. V was trimmed by 8 bases and J by 0 bases, leaving 20 bases between them. In DNA form, the CDR3 reads TGTGCCAGCGGACTACAGGGCGCTTACTACTCCTACGAGCAGTACTTC. Its protein is CASGLQGAYYSYEQYF.

With regard to this clonotype: A read error may account for a junction end that differs from germline. The gene calls are TRBV7-3 and TRBJ2-3; 7 bases map to TRBD1. Germline lookup yields CDR1 SGHTA and CDR2 FQGTGA. CDR3 length: 15 amino acids. The CDR3 coding sequence is TGTGCCAGCAGCTTAATGGCAGGGGGATCAGATATGCAGTATTTT. Translation gives CASSLMAGGSDMQYF.